These 9 T cell receptor beta chains were sequenced from one sample in a study of blood T cell repertoires in COVID-19. The data were produced by immunoSEQ multiplex PCR, yet TCRdb's version contains in-frame clones alone and is incomplete. The table has around 130,000 clones, 70% to 85% seen once. Source material: peripheral blood. The receptors were gathered from a woman aged 55-70 years with acute or convalescent COVID-19.

This clone showed up just once. The V gene is TRBV19, the J gene TRBJ1-1, with 7 nucleotides matching TRBD1. The germline V gene encodes CDR1 LNHDA and CDR2 SQIVND (reference sequence). The CDR3 totals 14 residues. J lost 0 bases, V lost 7 bases, and 5 bases had no gene match. Here the CDR3 DNA reads TGTGCCAGTATCCCCAGGGGGATGAACACTGAAGCTTTCTTT. Protein: CASIPRGMNTEAFF.

This clone was detected only a few times. This chain uses TRBV10-3 with TRBJ1-1, with a weak D call TRBD1 (6 bases). V was trimmed by 0 bases and J by 4 bases, leaving 12 bases between them. The CDR3 consists of 15 residues. The germline V gene encodes CDR1 ENHRY and CDR2 SYGVKD. The CDR3 region is CAISESTGTITEAFF. CDR3 nucleotides: TGTGCCATCAGTGAGTCTACTGGGACAATCACTGAAGCTTTCTTT.

The rearrangement joins TRBV7-9 to TRBJ1-1; TRBD1 matches 9 bases. Trimming at V came to 6 bases and at J to 9 bases, leaving 11 bases not matched to a gene. The CDR3 is made up of 14 amino acids. Germline-derived CDR1 and CDR2 are SEHNR and FQNEAQ (reference sequence). The CDR3, as DNA: TGTGCCAGCAGTGACTATGGACAGGGGCCTCAAGCTTTCTTT. Amino acids: CASSDYGQGPQAFF.

The chain links TRBV11-2 to TRBJ2-3; D possibly corresponds to TRBD1 (5 bases). The CDR3 is 15 residues long. V was cut by 2 bases and J by 0 bases, with 9 bases left in between. From germline, CDR1 is SGHAT and CDR2 FQNNGV. Here the CDR3 DNA reads TGTGCCAGCAGCTTAAGGGGATTGAGCACAGATACGCAGTATTTT. Translated, it gives CASSLRGLSTDTQYF.

The CDR3 bases are TGTGCCAGCACAATTGGGGGGTGGGCTAGCACAGATACGCAGTATTTT. It translates to CASTIGGWASTDTQYF. The chain links TRBV5-4 to TRBJ2-3; the D gene is possibly TRBD2 (6 bases). The V and J ends lost 6 bases and 0 bases respectively, with 17 bases between them. Germline assignment: CDR1 SGHNT and CDR2 YYREEE (reference sequence). The CDR3 length is 16 residues.

The rearrangement joins TRBV10-2 to TRBJ1-1; a weak D match, TRBD1 (5 bases). The CDR3 consists of 16 residues. In germline, CDR1 is WSHSY, CDR2 SAAADI. The V and J ends lost 7 bases and 0 bases respectively, with 18 bases between them. The CDR3, as DNA: TGCGCCAGCACGGGGGAGGGATTTTCTATGAACACTGAAGCTTTCTTT. This sequence encodes CASTGEGFSMNTEAFF.

This chain uses TRBV18 with TRBJ1-2; 8 bases fit TRBD1. The V gene's germline CDR1 is KGHSH and CDR2 LQKENI. The CDR3 runs to 13 residues. V trimming: 5 bases; J trimming: 5 bases; junction bases outside the gene matches: 4. The CDR3 DNA reads as TGTGCCAGCTCAAGGACAGGGTTATATGGCTACACCTTC. This encodes CASSRTGLYGYTF.

The CDR3 is CASGLARLAGELFF. CDR3 nucleotide sequence: TGTGCTAGTGGTTTGGCCAGGCTCGCCGGGGAGCTGTTTTTT. The V and J genes are TRBV12-5 and TRBJ2-2; D is undetermined. Germline V gene sequence: CDR1 LGHNT, CDR2 FRNRAP. The CDR3 runs 14 residues. The V gene lost 1 base and the J gene lost 6 bases, with 9 bases spanning the gap.

The genes are TRBV6-6 and TRBJ2-7; D may be TRBD1 (6 bases). This CDR3 is 14 amino acids long. V dropped 7 bases and J dropped 1 base, with 14 bases sitting between them. CDR1 and CDR2 (germline): MNHNY, SVGAGI (reference sequence). The CDR3 loop reads CASKPGTYSYEQYF. As DNA, the CDR3 is TGTGCCAGCAAACCTGGGACATATTCCTACGAGCAGTACTTC.